The clone carrying this T cell receptor beta chain has at least ten counts. TCRdb ran MiXCR on the 5' RACE reads and lists one entry per CDR3 protein. This table has 200,000 to 300,000 distinct CDR3 sequences, 8% to 11% appearing once. This CDR3 is 14 amino acids long. V was shortened by 0 bases and J by 2 bases, with 8 bases between the two germline ends. Germline V lookup: CDR1 MNHEY, CDR2 SMNVEV (reference sequence). These data come from a study of CD8 T cells in ankylosing spondylitis. This TCR was sampled from a male donor with ankylosing spondylitis or in good health (not recorded which). The rearrangement joins TRBV27 to TRBJ2-7, with no clear D. Sample: blood, either unsorted or a sorted T cell fraction (not recorded which). CDR3 in DNA: TGTGCCAGCAGTTTATCGACCCCTCCCTACGAGCAGTACTTC. Protein: CASSLSTPPYEQYF.